This T cell receptor (beta chain) came from a study of T cells in narcolepsy. General study points: In some patient and control memory CD4+ samples, autoreactive clones were absent.

The CDR3 has 14 amino acids. Germline loops: CDR1 SGHTA, CDR2 FQGNSA. V lost 10 bases to trimming and J lost 0 bases, with 10 bases between them. This clone was observed a handful of times. Its antigen remains unknown. Generated by immunoSEQ multiplex PCR, the TCRdb table keeps only in-frame clones and is missing some. The sample has around 26,000 clones, less than 70% seen once. The sequencing sample was made of memory (CD45RA-) CD4+ T cells from blood. The chain joins TRBV7-2 to TRBJ1-6; D gene ambiguous. The TCR originated in a human donor in good health. The CDR3 sequence is CATRSDSYNSPLHF. The CDR3 DNA sequence: TGTGCCACTAGAAGCGACTCCTATAATTCACCCCTCCACTTT. Looking up the rest from reference TRBV7-2 and TRBJ1-6 gives the full variable domain: GAGVSQSPSNKVTEKGKDVELRCDPISGHTALYWYRQSLGQGLEFLIYFQGNSAPDKSGLPSDRFSAERTGGSVSTLTIQRTQQEDSAVYLCATRSDSYNSPLHFGNGTRLTVT.